This T cell receptor beta chain was observed in a study of blood T cell repertoires in COVID-19. Clones were read by immunoSEQ multiplex PCR, and TCRdb kept only the in-frame ones, dropping some. The table lists about 280,000 clones, 70% to 90% of them singletons. Sequenced: PBMCs or T cells enriched from blood (not recorded which). This clonotype was sampled from a woman in her 40s who had recovered from COVID-19.

The CDR3 DNA reads TGTGCCACCAGCAGAGGGATCGGCGGAACCTTAGATACGCAGTATTTT. Translating gives CATSRGIGGTLDTQYF. The chain has TRBV15 and TRBJ2-3, with D uncertain. The length of the CDR3 is 16 residues. CDR1 and CDR2 (germline): LNHNV, YYDKDF (reference sequence). Trimming removed 1 base at V and 5 bases at J, with 16 bases between.